A single T cell receptor (beta chain) is shown here with its context. The CDR3 spans 13 residues. The germline V and J ends were trimmed by 1 base and 6 bases, with 9 bases remaining between them. CDR1 and CDR2 from the germline V gene are LGHDT and YNNKEL (reference sequence). Sequencing was performed with immunoSEQ multiplex PCR; in TCRdb, only in-frame clones are kept and a portion is missing. The table records some 150,000 clones, roughly 84% of them present only once. The data stem from a study of blood T cell repertoires in COVID-19. The chain couples TRBV3-1 (or the pseudogene TRBV3-2) to TRBJ1-1, with D perhaps matching TRBD1 (5 bases). The sequence was collected from a woman in her fifties or sixties who had been exposed to COVID-19. The sample taken for sequencing was PBMCs or T cells enriched from blood (not recorded which). The DNA for the CDR3 is TGTGCCAGCAGCCAAGGCAGGGAGGCTGAAGCTTTCTTT. It encodes CASSQGREAEAFF.